Listed here are 12 T cell receptor beta chains from one sample, sequenced in a study of shared clonotypes between healthy human individuals. TCRdb keeps only in-frame clones here, not all; method: immunoSEQ multiplex PCR. The data contain hundreds of thousands of clones, approximately 73% of them seen just once; the ten biggest clones take up 1.5% to 2%. The sequenced material came from memory CD4+ T cells sorted from blood. Subset specified: CD45RA-negative fraction. The receptor set was obtained from a woman aged 25 to 45 in good health.

This clone appeared many times. V and J are TRBV15 and TRBJ2-3; 10 bases agree with TRBD2. J was trimmed by 0 bases and V by 8 bases; bases with no gene match: 14. The CDR3 runs to 18 residues. The germline V gene encodes CDR1 LNHNV and CDR2 YYDKDF (reference sequence). The CDR3 bases are TGTGCCACCGGATCTTCGTTCGGACTAGCGGAGAGCACAGATACGCAGTATTTT. It specifies CATGSSFGLAESTDTQYF.

The genes are TRBV18 and TRBJ1-2; TRBD1 matches 9 bases. This CDR3 spans 16 amino acids. Unmatched junction bases numbered 6, after V lost 0 bases and J lost 4 bases. Germline V gene data show CDR1 as KGHSH and CDR2 as LQKENI. CDR3 sequence (DNA): TGTGCCAGCTCACCACCGGACAGGGGCGCGGTCTATGGCTACACCTTC. It specifies CASSPPDRGAVYGYTF.

This sequence joins TRBV6-5 and TRBJ2-4, with 7 bases lining up with TRBD2. V lost 0 bases and J lost 3; bases outside the gene matches: 5. CDR1 MNHEY and CDR2 SVGAGI come from the germline V gene. The CDR3 spans 16 residues. Here the CDR3 DNA reads TGTGCCAGCAGTTACTCGAGGCTAGCGGACAAAAACATTCAGTACTTC. Amino acid sequence: CASSYSRLADKNIQYF.

A word on this clone: Other nucleotide sequences in the sample specify the same CDR3. CDR3 protein: CASSPGQGTYNEQFF. CDR3 bases: TGTGCCAGCAGCCCGGGACAGGGGACGTACAATGAGCAGTTCTTC. V and J are TRBV11-3 and TRBJ2-1, with 10 nucleotides matching TRBD1. The CDR3 extends over 15 amino acids. V gave up 5 bases and J gave up 4 bases; unmatched junction bases: 5. The V gene's germline CDR1 is SGHNT and CDR2 YENEEA.

The gene calls are TRBV5-1 and TRBJ2-3; D remains ambiguous. Per germline, CDR1 SGHRS and CDR2 YFSETQ. V gave up 10 bases and J gave up 6 bases, with 9 bases separating them. The CDR3 covers 10 residues. In DNA, the CDR3 is TGCGCCCACGAGCAGGATACGCAGTATTTT. Protein: CAHEQDTQYF.

This chain uses TRBV19 with TRBJ2-1; 7 bases are a match to TRBD1. J was trimmed by 7 bases and V by 6 bases; bases with no gene match: 12. The CDR3 is 15 amino acids. Germline V CDR1 and CDR2: LNHDA, SQIVND (reference sequence). CDR3 sequence reads: CASRREGTAHNEQFF. CDR3 DNA sequence: TGTGCCAGTAGAAGAGAGGGGACAGCCCATAATGAGCAGTTCTTC.

This clone has a handful of counts. The V and J genes are TRBV7-8 and TRBJ2-7; D is perhaps TRBD2 (5 bases). V was shortened by 0 bases and J by 6 bases, with 18 bases between the two germline ends. The germline gives CDR1 SGHVS, CDR2 FQNEAQ. The CDR3 extends over 16 amino acids. CDR3 in DNA: TGTGCCAGCAGCTTAGCTAGTCTCGGGGTAGTGATCGAGCAGTACTTC. Residues: CASSLASLGVVIEQYF. Combining the CDR3 with reference TRBV7-8 and TRBJ2-7 gives the whole variable domain GAGVSQSPRYKVAKRGQDVALRCDPISGHVSLFWYQQALGQGPEFLTYFQNEAQLDKSGLPSDRFFAERPEGSVSTLKIQRTQQEDSAVYLCASSLASLGVVIEQYFGPGTRLTVT.

Notes on this clone: This specimen includes other DNA sequences encoding the same CDR3. The V gene is TRBV6-5, the J gene TRBJ1-1; the D is unclear. V was shortened by 4 bases and J by 7 bases, with 10 bases between the two germline ends. The CDR3 totals 12 residues. The germline V gene has CDR1 MNHEY and CDR2 SVGAGI. This CDR3 reads CASSSRTGEAFF. CDR3 coding DNA: TGTGCCAGCAGTTCACGGACGGGTGAAGCTTTCTTT.

The chain uses TRBV10-3 and TRBJ2-7, with TRBD2 matching 9 bases. Germline-derived CDR1 and CDR2 are ENHRY and SYGVKD. V lost 0 bases to trimming and J lost 5 bases; unmatched junction nucleotides: 2. The CDR3 totals 14 residues. The CDR3 spells CAISESGTSNEQYF. CDR3 DNA sequence: TGTGCCATCAGTGAGTCTGGGACTAGCAACGAGCAGTACTTC.

The chain joins TRBV6-4 to TRBJ2-1, with TRBD1 identical over 7 bases. Germline CDR1 MRHNA, CDR2 SNTAGT. CDR3 length: 15 residues. The junction had 2 bases not matched to a gene; V was cut back by 0 bases and J by 3 bases. The CDR3 is CASSDSAGGYNEQFF. As DNA, the CDR3 is TGTGCCAGCAGTGACTCGGCAGGGGGCTACAATGAGCAGTTCTTC.

As DNA, the CDR3 is TGTGCCAGCAGCACCCGGGTGGAGAATGAGCAGTTCTTC. Its protein is CASSTRVENEQFF. The gene calls are TRBV11-1 and TRBJ2-1; D is ambiguous. Germline loops: CDR1 SGHAT, CDR2 FQDESV (reference sequence). Trimming left V 5 bases short and J 7 bases short, with 12 bases between. The length of the CDR3 is 13 residues.

V gene TRBV7-9 combines with J gene TRBJ1-1; D unresolved. Germline V lookup: CDR1 SEHNR, CDR2 FQNEAQ (reference sequence). The CDR3 extends over 15 amino acids. Trimming cost V 1 base and J 6 bases, with 15 bases left between them. The CDR3 loop is CASSLEAAPRAEAFF. CDR3 in DNA: TGTGCCAGCAGCTTAGAGGCCGCCCCGAGGGCTGAAGCTTTCTTT.